This entry concerns a single TCR beta chain. TCRdb's copy holds only in-frame clones and misses some; the assay was immunoSEQ multiplex PCR. The table has under 95,000 clones, 84% seen once. Time point noted: pretreatment peripheral blood. This sample was included in a study of PD-L1 blockade in urothelial cancer. CDR1 is SGHTA and CDR2 is FQGNSA in the germline V gene. The CDR3 covers 16 residues. V gave up 0 bases and J gave up 4 bases; unmatched junction bases: 4. The J gene is TRBJ2-1, the V gene TRBV7-2, with 9 bases that match TRBD2. The sequence came from a woman aged 70-85 years with urothelial cancer. The source was PBMCs, collected around atezolizumab (anti-PD-L1) treatment. The DNA for the CDR3 is TGTGCCAGCAGCTTAGCGGCTAGCGGGGTGTACAATGAGCAGTTCTTC. This translates into CASSLAASGVYNEQFF. Full variable domain (missing parts from reference TRBV7-2 and TRBJ2-1): GAGVSQSPSNKVTEKGKDVELRCDPISGHTALYWYRQSLGQGLEFLIYFQGNSAPDKSGLPSDRFSAERTGGSVSTLTIQRTQQEDSAVYLCASSLAASGVYNEQFFGPGTRLTVL.